This is a list of T cell receptor beta chains from one sample in a study of type 1 regulatory T cells. No antigen is known for these receptors. TCRdb reanalysed the reads using MiXCR and keeps one entry per CDR3 protein. The sample lists tens of thousands of distinct CDR3 sequences, approximately 67% occurring once. The sequenced sample consisted of cultured non-Tr1 T cells, either the whole culture or a sorted T cell fraction (not recorded which). These receptors all stem from a human donor in good health. Each CDR3 is given with its conserved first and last residue. Fields, in order: D gene, V gene, clone size, J gene, CDR3 protein, CDR3 DNA. D genes are given only for firm matches. Clone size appears in some rows only: once, few, many, or a class for an expanded clone.

TRBD1	TRBV20-1	few	TRBJ2-1	CSAEPRPFGTGVNEQFF	TGCAGTGCCGAGCCACGTCCCTTCGGGACAGGGGTCAATGAGCAGTTCTTC
TRBD2	TRBV20-1	few	TRBJ2-2	CSAPAAAGGPNTGELFF	TGCAGTGCCCCCGCGGCGGCGGGAGGGCCGAACACCGGGGAGCTGTTTTTT
.	TRBV20-1	.	TRBJ2-3	CSARTNTDTQYF	TGCAGTGCTAGAACTAACACAGATACGCAGTATTTT
.	TRBV27	once	TRBJ1-1	CASRALGGRGINTEAFF	TGTGCCAGCAGGGCATTGGGGGGCCGGGGGATAAACACTGAAGCTTTCTTT
TRBD2	TRBV4-3	few	TRBJ2-1	CASSRSGGDRIEQFF	TGCGCCAGCAGCCGCTCGGGAGGGGACCGCATTGAGCAGTTCTTC
TRBD1	TRBV12-3/TRBV12-4	.	TRBJ2-3	CASSFPGQGPDTQYF	TGTGCCAGCAGTTTCCCGGGACAGGGCCCAGATACGCAGTATTTT
.	TRBV7-9	.	TRBJ1-1	CASSRDRRAFF	TGTGCCAGCTCCCGGGATCGACGAGCTTTCTTT
.	TRBV7-2	.	TRBJ2-3	CASSFSRSTDTQYF	TGTGCCAGCAGCTTCTCCCGAAGCACAGATACGCAGTATTTT
TRBD2	TRBV20-1	.	TRBJ2-3	CSARDYTTDTQYF	TGCAGTGCTCGGGACTATACCACAGATACGCAGTATTTT
TRBD2	TRBV12-3/TRBV12-4	.	TRBJ2-7	CASSLRLAGDSYEQYF	TGTGCCAGCAGCCTTAGACTAGCGGGAGACTCCTACGAGCAGTACTTC
TRBD2	TRBV20-1	.	TRBJ2-6	CSARVTTSGTSGANVLTF	TGCAGTGCTAGAGTGACGACTAGCGGGACGTCTGGGGCCAACGTCCTGACTTTC
.	TRBV18	.	TRBJ2-5	CASSPQGEVGQETQYF	TGTGCCAGCTCACCACAAGGAGAAGTTGGGCAAGAGACCCAGTACTTC
.	TRBV2	.	TRBJ2-3	CASSEEVRSTDTQYF	TGTGCCAGCAGTGAAGAGGTGCGGAGCACAGATACGCAGTATTTT
TRBD2	TRBV6-5	.	TRBJ2-7	CASSNKAGPSYEQYF	TGTGCCAGCAGCAATAAAGCGGGACCCTCCTACGAGCAGTACTTC
TRBD2	TRBV9	few	TRBJ2-1	CASSARLAGGLPYNEQFF	TGTGCCAGCAGCGCTCGACTAGCGGGAGGGCTCCCCTACAATGAGCAGTTCTTC
.	TRBV29-1	few	TRBJ1-5	CSVSRQLNQPQHF	TGCAGCGTTAGTAGACAGCTCAATCAGCCCCAGCATTTT
TRBD1	TRBV20-1	.	TRBJ2-1	CSAPDRGSYNEQFF	TGCAGTGCTCCGGACAGGGGCTCCTACAATGAGCAGTTCTTC